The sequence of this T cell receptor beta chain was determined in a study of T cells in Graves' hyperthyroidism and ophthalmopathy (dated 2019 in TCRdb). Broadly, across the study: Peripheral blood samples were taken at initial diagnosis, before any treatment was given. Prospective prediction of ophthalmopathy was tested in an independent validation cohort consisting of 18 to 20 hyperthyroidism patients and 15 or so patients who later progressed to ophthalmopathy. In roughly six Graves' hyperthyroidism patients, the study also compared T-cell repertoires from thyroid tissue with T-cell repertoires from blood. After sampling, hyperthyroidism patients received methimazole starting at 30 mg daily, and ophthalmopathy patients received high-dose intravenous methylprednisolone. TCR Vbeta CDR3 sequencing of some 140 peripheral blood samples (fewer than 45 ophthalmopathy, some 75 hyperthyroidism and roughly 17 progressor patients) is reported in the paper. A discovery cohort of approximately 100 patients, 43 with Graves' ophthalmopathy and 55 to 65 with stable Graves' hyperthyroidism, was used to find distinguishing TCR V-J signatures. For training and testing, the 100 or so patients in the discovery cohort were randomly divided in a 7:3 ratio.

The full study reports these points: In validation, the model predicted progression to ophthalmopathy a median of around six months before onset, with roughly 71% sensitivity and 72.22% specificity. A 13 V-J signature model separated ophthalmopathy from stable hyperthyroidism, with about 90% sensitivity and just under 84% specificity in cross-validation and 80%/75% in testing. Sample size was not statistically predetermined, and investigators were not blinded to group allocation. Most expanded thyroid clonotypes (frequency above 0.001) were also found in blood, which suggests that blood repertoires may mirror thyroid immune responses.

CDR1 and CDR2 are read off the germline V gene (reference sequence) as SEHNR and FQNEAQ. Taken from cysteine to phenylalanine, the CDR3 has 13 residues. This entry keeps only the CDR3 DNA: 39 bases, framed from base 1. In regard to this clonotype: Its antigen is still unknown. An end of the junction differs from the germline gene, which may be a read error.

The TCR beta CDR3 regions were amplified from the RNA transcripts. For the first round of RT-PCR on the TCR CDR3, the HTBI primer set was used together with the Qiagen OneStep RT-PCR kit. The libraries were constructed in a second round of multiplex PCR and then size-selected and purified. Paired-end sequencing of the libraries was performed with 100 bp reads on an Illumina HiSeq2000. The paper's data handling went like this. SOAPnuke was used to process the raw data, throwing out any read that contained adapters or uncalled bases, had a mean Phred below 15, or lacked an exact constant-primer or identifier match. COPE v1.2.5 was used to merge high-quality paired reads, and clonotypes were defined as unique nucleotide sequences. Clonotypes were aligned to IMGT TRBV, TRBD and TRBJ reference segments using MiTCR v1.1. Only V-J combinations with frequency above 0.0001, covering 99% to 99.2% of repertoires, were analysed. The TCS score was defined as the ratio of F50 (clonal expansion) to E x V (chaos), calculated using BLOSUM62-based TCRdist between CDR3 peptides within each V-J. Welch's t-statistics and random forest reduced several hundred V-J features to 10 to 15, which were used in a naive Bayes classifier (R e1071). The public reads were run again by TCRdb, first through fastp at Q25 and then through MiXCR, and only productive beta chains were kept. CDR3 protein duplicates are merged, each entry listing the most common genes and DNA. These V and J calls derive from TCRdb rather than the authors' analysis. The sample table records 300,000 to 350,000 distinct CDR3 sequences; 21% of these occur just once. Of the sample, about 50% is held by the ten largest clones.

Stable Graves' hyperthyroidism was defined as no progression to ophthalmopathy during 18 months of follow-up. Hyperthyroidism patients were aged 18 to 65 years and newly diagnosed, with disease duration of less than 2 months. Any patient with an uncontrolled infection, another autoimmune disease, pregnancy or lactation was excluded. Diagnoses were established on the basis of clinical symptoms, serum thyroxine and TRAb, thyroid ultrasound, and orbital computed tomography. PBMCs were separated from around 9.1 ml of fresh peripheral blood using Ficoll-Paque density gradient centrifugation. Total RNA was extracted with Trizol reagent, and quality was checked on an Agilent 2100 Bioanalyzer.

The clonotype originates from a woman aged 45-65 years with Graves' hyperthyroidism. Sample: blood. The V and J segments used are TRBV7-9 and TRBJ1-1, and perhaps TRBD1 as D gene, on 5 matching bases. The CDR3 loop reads CTSSSPGNPEAFF. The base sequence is TGTACCAGCAGCTCCCCAGGGAACCCTGAAGCTTTCTTT. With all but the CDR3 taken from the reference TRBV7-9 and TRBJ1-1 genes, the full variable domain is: DTGVSQNPRHKITKRGQNVTFRCDPISEHNRLYWYRQTLGQGPEFLTYFQNEAQLEKSRLLSDRFSAERPKGSFSTLEIQRTEQGDSAMYLCTSSSPGNPEAFFGQGTRLTVV.